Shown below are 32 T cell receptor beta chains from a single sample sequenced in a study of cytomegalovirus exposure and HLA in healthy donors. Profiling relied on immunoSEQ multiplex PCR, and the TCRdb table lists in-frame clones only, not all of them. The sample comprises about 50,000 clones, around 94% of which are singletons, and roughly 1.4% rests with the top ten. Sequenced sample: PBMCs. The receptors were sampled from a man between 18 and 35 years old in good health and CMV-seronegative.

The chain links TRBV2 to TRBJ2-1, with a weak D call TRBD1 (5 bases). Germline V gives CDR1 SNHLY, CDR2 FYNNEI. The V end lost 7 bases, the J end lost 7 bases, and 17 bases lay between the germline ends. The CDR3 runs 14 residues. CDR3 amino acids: CASTTGRLGNEQFF. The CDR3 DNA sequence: TGTGCCAGCACCACAGGACGCCTTGGGAATGAGCAGTTCTTC.

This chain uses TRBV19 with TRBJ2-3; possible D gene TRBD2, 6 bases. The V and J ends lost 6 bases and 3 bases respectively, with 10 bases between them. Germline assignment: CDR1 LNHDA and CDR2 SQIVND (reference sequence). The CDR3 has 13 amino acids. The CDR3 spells CASSGRGTDTQYF. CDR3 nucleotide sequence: TGTGCCAGTAGCGGGAGAGGGACAGATACGCAGTATTTT.

CDR3 coding DNA: TGTGCCAGTTTGGGGGGGCTGGGCAATGAGCAGTTCTTC. Translated, it gives CASLGGLGNEQFF. This chain uses TRBV19 with TRBJ2-1; TRBD2 might be the D (7 bases). V was clipped by 8 bases and J by 6 bases, with 14 bases between them. CDR3 length: 13 residues. Germline assignment: CDR1 LNHDA and CDR2 SQIVND (reference sequence).

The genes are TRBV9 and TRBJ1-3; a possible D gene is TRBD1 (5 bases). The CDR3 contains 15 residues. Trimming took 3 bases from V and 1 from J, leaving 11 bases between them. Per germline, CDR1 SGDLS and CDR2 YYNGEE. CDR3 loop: CASSGGHQSGNTIYF. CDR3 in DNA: TGTGCCAGCAGCGGCGGACATCAGTCTGGAAACACCATATATTTT.

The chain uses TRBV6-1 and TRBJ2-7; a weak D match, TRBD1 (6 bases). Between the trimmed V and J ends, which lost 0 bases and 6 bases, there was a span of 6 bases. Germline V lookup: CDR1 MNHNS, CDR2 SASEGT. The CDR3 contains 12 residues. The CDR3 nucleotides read TGTGCCAGCAGTGAAGCAGGGGGCGAGCAGTACTTC. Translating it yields CASSEAGGEQYF.

The CDR3, as DNA: TGTGCCAGCAGGGGGGGGGACTCCTACGAGCAGTACTTC. Protein sequence: CASRGGDSYEQYF. V gene TRBV2 combines with J gene TRBJ2-7, with 7 bases aligning to TRBD2. The CDR3 extends over 13 amino acids. Germline assignment: CDR1 SNHLY and CDR2 FYNNEI. With 6 bases clipped from V and 0 bases from J, the junction kept 2 bases outside the gene matches. Combining the CDR3 with reference TRBV2 and TRBJ2-7 gives the whole variable domain EPEVTQTPSHQVTQMGQEVILRCVPISNHLYFYWYRQILGQKVEFLVSFYNNEISEKSEIFDDQFSVERPDGSNFTLKIRSTKLEDSAMYFCASRGGDSYEQYFGPGTRLTVT.

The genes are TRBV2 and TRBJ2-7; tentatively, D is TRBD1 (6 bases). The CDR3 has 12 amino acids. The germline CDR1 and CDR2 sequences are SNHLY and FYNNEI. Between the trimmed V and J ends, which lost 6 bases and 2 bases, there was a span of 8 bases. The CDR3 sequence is CASRQGPYEQYF. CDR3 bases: TGTGCCAGCAGACAGGGTCCCTACGAGCAGTACTTC.

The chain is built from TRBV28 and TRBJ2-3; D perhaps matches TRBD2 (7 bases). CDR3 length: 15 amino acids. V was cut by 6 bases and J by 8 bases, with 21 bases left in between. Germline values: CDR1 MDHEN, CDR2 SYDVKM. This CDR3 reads CASRARGGGGRTQYF. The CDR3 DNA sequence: TGTGCCAGCAGGGCCAGGGGCGGGGGCGGTCGTACGCAGTATTTT.

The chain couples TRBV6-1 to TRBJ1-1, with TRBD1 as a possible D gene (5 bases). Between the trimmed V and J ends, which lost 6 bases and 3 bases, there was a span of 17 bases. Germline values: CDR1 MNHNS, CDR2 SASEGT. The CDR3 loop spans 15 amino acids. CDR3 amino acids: CASRDHGGGDTEAFF. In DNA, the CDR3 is TGTGCCAGCAGAGATCACGGGGGAGGTGACACTGAAGCTTTCTTT.

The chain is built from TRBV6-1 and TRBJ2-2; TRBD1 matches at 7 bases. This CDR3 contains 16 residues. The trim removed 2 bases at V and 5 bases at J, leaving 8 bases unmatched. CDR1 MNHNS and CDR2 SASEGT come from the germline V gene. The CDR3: CASSEPTGIETGELFF. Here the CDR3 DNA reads TGTGCCAGCAGTGAACCGACAGGGATTGAAACCGGGGAGCTGTTTTTT.

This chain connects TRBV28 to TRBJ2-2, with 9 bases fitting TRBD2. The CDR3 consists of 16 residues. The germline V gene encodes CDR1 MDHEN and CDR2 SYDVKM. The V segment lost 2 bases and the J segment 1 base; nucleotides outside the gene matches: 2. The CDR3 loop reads CASSLAGGENTGELFF. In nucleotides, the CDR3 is TGTGCCAGCAGTTTAGCGGGAGGGGAGAACACCGGGGAGCTGTTTTTT.

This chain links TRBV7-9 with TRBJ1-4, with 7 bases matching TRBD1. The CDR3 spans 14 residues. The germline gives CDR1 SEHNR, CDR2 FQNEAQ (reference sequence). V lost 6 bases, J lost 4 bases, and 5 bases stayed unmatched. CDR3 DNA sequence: TGTGCCAGCAGTATAGACAGGGATAATGAAAAACTGTTTTTT. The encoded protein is CASSIDRDNEKLFF.

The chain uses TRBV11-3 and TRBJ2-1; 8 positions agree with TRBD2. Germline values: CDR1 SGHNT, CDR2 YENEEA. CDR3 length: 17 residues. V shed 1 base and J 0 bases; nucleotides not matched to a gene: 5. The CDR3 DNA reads TGTGCCAGCAGCTTAGGCCTCACTAGCGGCTCCTACAATGAGCAGTTCTTC. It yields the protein CASSLGLTSGSYNEQFF.

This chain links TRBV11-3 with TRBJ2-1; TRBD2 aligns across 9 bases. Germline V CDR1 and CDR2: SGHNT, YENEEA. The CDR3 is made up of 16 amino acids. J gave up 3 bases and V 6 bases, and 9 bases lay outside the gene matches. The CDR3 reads CASSVSPSGDYNEQFF. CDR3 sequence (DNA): TGTGCCAGCAGTGTCAGTCCTAGCGGGGACTACAATGAGCAGTTCTTC.

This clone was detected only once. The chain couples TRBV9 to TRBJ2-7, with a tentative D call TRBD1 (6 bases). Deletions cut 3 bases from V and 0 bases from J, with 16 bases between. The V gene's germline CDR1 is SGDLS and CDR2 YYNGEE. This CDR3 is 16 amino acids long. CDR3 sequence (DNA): TGTGCCAGCAGCGCACGGGACACCCGTTCCTCCTACGAGCAGTACTTC. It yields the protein CASSARDTRSSYEQYF.

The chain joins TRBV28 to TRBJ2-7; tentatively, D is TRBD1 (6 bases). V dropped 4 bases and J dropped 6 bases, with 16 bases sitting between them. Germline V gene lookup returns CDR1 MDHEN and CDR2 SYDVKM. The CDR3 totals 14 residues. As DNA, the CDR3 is TGTGCCAGCAGTTATGCCCCACAGGGTGGCGAGCAGTACTTC. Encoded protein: CASSYAPQGGEQYF.

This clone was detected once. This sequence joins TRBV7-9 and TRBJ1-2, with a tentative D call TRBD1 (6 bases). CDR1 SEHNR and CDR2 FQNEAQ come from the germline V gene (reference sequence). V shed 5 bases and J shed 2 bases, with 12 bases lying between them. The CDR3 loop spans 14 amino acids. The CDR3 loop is CASSRPGQNYGYTF. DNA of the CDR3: TGTGCCAGCAGCCGTCCGGGACAAAACTATGGCTACACCTTC.

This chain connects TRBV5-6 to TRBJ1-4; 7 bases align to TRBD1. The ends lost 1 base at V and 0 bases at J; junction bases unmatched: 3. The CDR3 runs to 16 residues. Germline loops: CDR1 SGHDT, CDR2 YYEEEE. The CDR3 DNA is TGTGCCAGCAGCTTGCGGCAGGGGGCAACTAATGAAAAACTGTTTTTT. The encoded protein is CASSLRQGATNEKLFF.

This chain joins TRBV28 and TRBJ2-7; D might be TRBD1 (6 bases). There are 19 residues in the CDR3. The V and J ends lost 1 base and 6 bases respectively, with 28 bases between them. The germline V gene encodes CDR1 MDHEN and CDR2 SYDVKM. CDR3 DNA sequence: TGTGCCAGCAGTTTATCAGGGGCCGAGGCGGTCTTTGCGCCGTCCGAGCAGTACTTC. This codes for CASSLSGAEAVFAPSEQYF.

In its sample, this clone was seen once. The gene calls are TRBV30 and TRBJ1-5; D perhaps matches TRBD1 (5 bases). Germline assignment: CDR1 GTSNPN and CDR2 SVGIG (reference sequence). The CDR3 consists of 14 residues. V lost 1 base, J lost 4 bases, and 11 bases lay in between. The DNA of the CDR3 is TGTGCCTGGAGTGGTACCGGGGGAAATCAGCCCCAGCATTTT. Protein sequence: CAWSGTGGNQPQHF.

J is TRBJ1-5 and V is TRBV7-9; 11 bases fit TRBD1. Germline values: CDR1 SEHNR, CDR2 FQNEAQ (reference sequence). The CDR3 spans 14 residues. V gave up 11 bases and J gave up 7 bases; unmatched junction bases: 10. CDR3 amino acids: CAGSRTGGPQPQHF. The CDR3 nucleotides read TGTGCCGGCTCACGGACAGGGGGCCCACAGCCCCAGCATTTT.

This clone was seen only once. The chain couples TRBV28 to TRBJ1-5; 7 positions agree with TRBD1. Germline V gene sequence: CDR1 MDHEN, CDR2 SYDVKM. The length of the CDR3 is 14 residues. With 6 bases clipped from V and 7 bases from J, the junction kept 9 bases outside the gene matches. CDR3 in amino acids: CASSSTGYGQPQHF. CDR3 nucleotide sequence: TGTGCCAGCAGCTCGACAGGGTATGGACAGCCCCAGCATTTT.

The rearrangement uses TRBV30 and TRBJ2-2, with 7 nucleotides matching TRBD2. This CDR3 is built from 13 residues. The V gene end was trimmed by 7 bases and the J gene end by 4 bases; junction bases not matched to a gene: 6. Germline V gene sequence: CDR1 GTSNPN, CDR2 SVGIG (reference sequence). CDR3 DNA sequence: TGTGCCTCAGCGGGGACGGGCACCGGGGAGCTGTTTTTT. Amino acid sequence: CASAGTGTGELFF.

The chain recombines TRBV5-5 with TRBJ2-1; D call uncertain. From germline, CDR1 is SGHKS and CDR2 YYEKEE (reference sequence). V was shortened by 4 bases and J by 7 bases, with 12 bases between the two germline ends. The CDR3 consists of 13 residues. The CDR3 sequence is CASSATTLNEQFF. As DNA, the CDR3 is TGTGCCAGCAGCGCGACGACTTTGAATGAGCAGTTCTTC. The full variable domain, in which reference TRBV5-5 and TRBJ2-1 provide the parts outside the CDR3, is DAGVTQSPTHLIKTRGQQVTLRCSPISGHKSVSWYQQVLGQGPQFIFQYYEKEERGRGNFPDRFSARQFPNYSSELNVNALLLGDSALYLCASSATTLNEQFFGPGTRLTVL.

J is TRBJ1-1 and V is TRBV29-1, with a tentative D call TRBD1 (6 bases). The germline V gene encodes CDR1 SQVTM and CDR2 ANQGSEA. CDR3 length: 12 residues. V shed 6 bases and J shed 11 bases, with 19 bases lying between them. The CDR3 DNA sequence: TGCAGCGTCCAAAAGGGGGACCCTTCGGCTTTCTTT. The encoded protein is CSVQKGDPSAFF.

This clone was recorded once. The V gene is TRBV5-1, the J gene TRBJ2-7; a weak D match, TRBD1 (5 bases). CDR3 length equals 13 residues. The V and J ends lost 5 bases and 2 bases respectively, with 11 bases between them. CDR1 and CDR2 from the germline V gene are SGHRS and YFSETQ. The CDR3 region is CASRLTGAYEQYF. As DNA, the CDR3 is TGCGCCAGCAGGCTTACAGGAGCCTACGAGCAGTACTTC. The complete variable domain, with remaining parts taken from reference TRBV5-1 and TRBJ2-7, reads KAGVTQTPRYLIKTRGQQVTLSCSPISGHRSVSWYQQTPGQGLQFLFEYFSETQRNKGNFPGRFSGRQFSNSRSEMNVSTLELGDSALYLCASRLTGAYEQYFGPGTRLTVT.

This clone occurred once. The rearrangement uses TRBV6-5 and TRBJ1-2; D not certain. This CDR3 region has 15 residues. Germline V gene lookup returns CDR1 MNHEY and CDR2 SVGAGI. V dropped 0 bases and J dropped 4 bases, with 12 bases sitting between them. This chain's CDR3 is CASSYSTGLSYGYTF. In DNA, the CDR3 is TGTGCCAGCAGTTACTCGACTGGGTTGAGCTATGGCTACACCTTC.

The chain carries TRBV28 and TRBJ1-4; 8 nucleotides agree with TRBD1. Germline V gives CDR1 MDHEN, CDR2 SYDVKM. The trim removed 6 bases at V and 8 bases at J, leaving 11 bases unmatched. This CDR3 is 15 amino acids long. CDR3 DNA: TGTGCCAGCAGAGTCAGGGGGCGGTTAGGAGAAAAACTGTTTTTT. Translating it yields CASRVRGRLGEKLFF.

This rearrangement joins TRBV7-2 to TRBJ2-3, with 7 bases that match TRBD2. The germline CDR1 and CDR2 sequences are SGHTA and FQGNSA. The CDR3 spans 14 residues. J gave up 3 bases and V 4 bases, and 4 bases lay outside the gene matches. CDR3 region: CASSWGGETDTQYF. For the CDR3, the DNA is TGTGCCAGCAGCTGGGGGGGGGAGACAGATACGCAGTATTTT.

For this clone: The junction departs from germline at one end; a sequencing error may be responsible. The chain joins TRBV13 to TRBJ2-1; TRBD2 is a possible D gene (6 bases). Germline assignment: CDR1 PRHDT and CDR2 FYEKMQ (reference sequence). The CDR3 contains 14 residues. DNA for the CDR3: TGTGCCAGCAGTTTAGGGGCGCGGGGAAATGAGCAGTTCTTC. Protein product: CASSLGARGNEQFF.

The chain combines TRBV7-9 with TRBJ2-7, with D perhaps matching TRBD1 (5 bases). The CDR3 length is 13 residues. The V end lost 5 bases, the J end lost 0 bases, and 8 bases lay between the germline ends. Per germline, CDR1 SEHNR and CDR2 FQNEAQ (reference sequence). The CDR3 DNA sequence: TGTGCCAGCAGCGGGCAGGGCTCCTACGAGCAGTACTTC. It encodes CASSGQGSYEQYF.

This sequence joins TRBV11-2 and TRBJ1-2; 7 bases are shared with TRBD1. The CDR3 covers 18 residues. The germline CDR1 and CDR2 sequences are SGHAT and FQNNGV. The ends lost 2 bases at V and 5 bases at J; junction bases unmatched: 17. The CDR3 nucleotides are TGTGCCAGCAGCTTATTCGAAACAGGACAGGTCCAGGGGTATGGCTACACCTTC. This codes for CASSLFETGQVQGYGYTF. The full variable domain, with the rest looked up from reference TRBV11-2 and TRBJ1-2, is EAGVAQSPRYKIIEKRQSVAFWCNPISGHATLYWYQQILGQGPKLLIQFQNNGVVDDSQLPKDRFSAERLKGVDSTLKIQPAKLEDSAVYLCASSLFETGQVQGYGYTFGSGTRLTVV.